This T cell receptor (beta chain) was profiled in a study of shared clonotypes between healthy human individuals. Whole-study context: Donors had three CD4 naive, three CD4 memory, two CD8 naive and one CD8 memory plate apiece. General study findings and limits: It was the few donors that limited the genetic and exposure-history diversity represented. Blood alone was sampled, and tissue repertoires likely differ.

There are a few counts of this clone. Its antigen is still unknown. The CDR3 runs 11 residues. Trimming removed 2 bases from V and 7 bases from J, with 9 bases in between. The germline gives CDR1 DFQATT, CDR2 SNEGSKA (reference sequence). The test was conducted at deep level. TCRdb keeps only in-frame clones here, not all; method: immunoSEQ multiplex PCR. The data contain about 1.5 million clones, more than 95% of them singletons. This receptor was identified in a man aged 25-45 years in good health. Sequencing used naive CD4+ T cells sorted from blood. Indicated subset: CD45RA+ positively selected. The J gene is TRBJ2-7, the V gene TRBV20-1; D uncertain. The CDR3: CSARLVREQYF. CDR3 nucleotides: TGCAGTGCTAGATTAGTGAGGGAGCAGTACTTC.